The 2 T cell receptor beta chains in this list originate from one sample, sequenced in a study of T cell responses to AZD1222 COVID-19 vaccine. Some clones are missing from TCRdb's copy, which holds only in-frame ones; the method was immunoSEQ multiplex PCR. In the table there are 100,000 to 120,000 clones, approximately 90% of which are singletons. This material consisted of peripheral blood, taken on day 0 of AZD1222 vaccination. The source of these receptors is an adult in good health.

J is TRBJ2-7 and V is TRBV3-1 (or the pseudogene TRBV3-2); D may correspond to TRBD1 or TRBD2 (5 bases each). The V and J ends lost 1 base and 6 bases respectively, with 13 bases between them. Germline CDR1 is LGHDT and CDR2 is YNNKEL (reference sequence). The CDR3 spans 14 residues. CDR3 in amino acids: CASSQAGTAGEQYF. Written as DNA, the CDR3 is TGTGCCAGCAGCCAAGCCGGGACGGCAGGCGAGCAGTACTTC.

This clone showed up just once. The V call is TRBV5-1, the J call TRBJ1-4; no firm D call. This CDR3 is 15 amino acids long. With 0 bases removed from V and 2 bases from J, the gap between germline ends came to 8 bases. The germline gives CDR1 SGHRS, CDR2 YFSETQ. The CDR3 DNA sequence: TGCGCCAGCAGCTTGGGGTTTGGCACTAATGAAAAACTGTTTTTT. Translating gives CASSLGFGTNEKLFF.